This TCR beta chain emerged from a study of T-cell reconstitution after alpha-beta-depleted transplantation in children. This CDR3 contains 14 residues. CDR1 and CDR2 (germline): DFQATT, SNEGSKA (reference sequence). V was trimmed by 6 bases and J by 0 bases, leaving 12 bases between them. Whole-study findings and limits: Reported findings indicate that, about two months after transplant, alpha-beta T cells came from several hundred expanded clones, which were derived from non-depleted graft cells. Newly produced T cells mostly provided counts and TCRbeta diversity after one year, as hyperexpanded clones declined.

This clonotype was detected ten times or more. Antigen specificity is unknown. TCRbeta library preparation incorporated unique molecular identifiers. TCRdb reprocessed the PCR reads with MiXCR, giving one entry per CDR3 protein. The sample has over 200,000 distinct CDR3 sequences, around 9.9% seen once. The material was PBMCs, obtained before TCRalphabeta/CD19-depleted stem cell transplant. This TCR was sampled from a child in the first two years of life with acute myeloid leukemia, due to receive a stem cell transplant. This chain joins TRBV20-1 and TRBJ2-4; D is possibly TRBD1 or TRBD2 (5 bases each). The CDR3 here is CSAYRRLAKNIQYF. The CDR3 DNA sequence: TGCAGTGCCTACAGGAGGCTAGCCAAAAACATTCAGTACTTC.